The present T cell receptor (beta chain) was sequenced within a study of T cell repertoires in cytomegalovirus infection. Across the whole study: Public TCR beta signatures marked donors with CMV infection and the matching HLA.

V was trimmed by 6 bases and J by 2 bases, leaving 11 bases between them. The CDR3 spans 13 residues. Germline V lookup: CDR1 SGHVS, CDR2 FQNEAQ. MiXCR, applied by TCRdb to the reads, yields one record per CDR3 protein. Found here are 45,000 to 75,000 distinct CDR3 sequences, 33% of them singletons; the top ten hold just under 70%. Whole-study results and caveats: Individuals carrying CMV plus the relevant HLA were identified by cumulative frequency of public TCR beta families.

This clonotype came up many times. Its antigen is still unknown. The V and J genes are TRBV7-8 and TRBJ2-7; D is possibly TRBD1 (6 bases). This receptor was identified in a human donor in good health (CMV status not recorded). Some clones in this sample may be carry-over from other donors' samples. Input material: PBMCs, sequenced either directly or after in vitro stimulation (not recorded which). CDR3 protein: CASRNRETYEQYF. The CDR3 DNA sequence: TGTGCCAGCAGGAACAGGGAAACCTACGAGCAGTACTTC. The whole variable domain, remainder taken from reference TRBV7-8 and TRBJ2-7, is GAGVSQSPRYKVAKRGQDVALRCDPISGHVSLFWYQQALGQGPEFLTYFQNEAQLDKSGLPSDRFFAERPEGSVSTLKIQRTQQEDSAVYLCASRNRETYEQYFGPGTRLTVT.